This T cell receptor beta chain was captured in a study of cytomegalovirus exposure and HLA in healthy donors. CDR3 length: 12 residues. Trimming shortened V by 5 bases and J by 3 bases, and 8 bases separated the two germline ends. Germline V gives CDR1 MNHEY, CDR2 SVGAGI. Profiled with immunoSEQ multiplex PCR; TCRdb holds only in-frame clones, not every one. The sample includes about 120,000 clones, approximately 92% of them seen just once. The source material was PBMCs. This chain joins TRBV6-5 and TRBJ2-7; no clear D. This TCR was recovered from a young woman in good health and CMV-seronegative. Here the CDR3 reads CASSQTGYEQYF. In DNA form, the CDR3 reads TGTGCCAGCAGTCAGACGGGCTACGAGCAGTACTTC.